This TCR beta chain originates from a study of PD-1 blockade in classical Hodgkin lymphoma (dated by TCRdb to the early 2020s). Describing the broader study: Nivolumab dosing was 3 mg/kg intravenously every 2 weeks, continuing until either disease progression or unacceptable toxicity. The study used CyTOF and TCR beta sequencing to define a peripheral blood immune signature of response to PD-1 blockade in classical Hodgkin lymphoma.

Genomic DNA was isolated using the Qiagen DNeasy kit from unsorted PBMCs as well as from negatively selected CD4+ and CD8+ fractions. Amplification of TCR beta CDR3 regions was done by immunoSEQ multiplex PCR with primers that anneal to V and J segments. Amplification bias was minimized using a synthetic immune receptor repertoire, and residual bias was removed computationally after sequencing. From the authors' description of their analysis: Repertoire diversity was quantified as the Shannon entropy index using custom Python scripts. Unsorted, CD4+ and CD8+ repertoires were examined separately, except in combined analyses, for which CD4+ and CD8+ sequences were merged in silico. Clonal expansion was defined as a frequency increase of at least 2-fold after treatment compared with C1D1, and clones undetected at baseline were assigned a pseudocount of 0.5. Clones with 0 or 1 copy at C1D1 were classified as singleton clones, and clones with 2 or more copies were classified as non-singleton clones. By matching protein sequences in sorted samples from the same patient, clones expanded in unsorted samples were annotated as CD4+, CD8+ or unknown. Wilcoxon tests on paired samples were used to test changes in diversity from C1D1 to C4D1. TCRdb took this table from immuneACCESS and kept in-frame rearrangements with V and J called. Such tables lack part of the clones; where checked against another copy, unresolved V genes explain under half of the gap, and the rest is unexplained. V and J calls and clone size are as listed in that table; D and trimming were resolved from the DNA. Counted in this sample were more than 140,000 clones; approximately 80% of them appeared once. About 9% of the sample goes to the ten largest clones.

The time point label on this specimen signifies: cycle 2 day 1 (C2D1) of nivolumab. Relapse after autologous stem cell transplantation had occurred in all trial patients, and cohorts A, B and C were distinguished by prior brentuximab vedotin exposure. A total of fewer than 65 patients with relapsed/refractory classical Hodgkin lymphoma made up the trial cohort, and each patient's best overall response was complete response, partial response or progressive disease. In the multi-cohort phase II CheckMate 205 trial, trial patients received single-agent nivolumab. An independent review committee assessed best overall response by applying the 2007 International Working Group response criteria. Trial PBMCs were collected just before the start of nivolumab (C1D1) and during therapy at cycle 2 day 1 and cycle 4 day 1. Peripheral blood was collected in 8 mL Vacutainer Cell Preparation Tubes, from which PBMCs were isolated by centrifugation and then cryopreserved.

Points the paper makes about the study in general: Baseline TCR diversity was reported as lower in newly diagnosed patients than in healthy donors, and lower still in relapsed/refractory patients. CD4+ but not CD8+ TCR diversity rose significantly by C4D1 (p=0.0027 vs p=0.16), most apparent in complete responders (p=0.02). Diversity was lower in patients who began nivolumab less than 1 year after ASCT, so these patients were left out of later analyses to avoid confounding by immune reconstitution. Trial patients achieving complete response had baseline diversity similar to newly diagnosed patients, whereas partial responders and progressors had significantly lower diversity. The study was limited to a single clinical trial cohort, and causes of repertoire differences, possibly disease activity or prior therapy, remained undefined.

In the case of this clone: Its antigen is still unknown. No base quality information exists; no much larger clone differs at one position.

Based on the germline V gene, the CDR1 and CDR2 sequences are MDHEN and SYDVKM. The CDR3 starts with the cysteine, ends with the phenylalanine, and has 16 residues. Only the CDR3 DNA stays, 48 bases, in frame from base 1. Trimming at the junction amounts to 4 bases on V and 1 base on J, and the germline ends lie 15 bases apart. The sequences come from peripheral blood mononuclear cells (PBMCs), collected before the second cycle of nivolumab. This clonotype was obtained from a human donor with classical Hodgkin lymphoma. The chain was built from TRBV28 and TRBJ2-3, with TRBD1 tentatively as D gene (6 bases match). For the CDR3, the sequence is CASSYRTVWGTDTQYF. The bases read TGTGCCAGCAGTTACCGGACAGTATGGGGCACAGATACGCAGTATTTT.